One sample yielded the 20 T cell receptor beta chains listed below, sequenced in a study of blood T cell repertoires in COVID-19 (dated by TCRdb to the early 2020s). The library was generated by the immunoSEQ multiplex PCR assay. TCRdb's version of the immuneACCESS table is confined to in-frame rearrangements and falls short of the full clone set. An unresolved V gene accounts for under half of the shortfall where checked; the remainder is of unknown origin. The sample table holds fewer than 200,000 clones, of which 85% were seen once. The top ten clonotypes cover approximately 8% of the sample. Sequenced sample: peripheral blood. These receptors all stem from a woman older than 75 with COVID-19, enrolled during active disease.

This chain connects TRBV2 to TRBJ2-7; unclear D gene. The CDR3 has 14 residues. The germline gives CDR1 SNHLY, CDR2 FYNNEI. V lost 7 bases, J lost 6 bases, and 19 bases lay in between. CDR3 in amino acids: CASKSGGRWVEQYF. The CDR3, as DNA: TGTGCCAGCAAGTCCGGCGGTCGGTGGGTCGAGCAGTACTTC.

This chain links TRBV5-1 with TRBJ1-1; D is unclear. CDR3 length: 15 residues. V lost 4 bases and J lost 0, with 13 bases in between. Looked up from germline, CDR1 is SGHRS and CDR2 is YFSETQ. CDR3 nucleotide sequence: TGCGCCAGCAGCCCAGGACTGGGCTTGAACACTGAAGCTTTCTTT. This gives the protein CASSPGLGLNTEAFF.

The rearrangement links TRBV5-1 to TRBJ1-5, with TRBD1 identical over 8 bases. The CDR3 is made up of 16 amino acids. CDR1 SGHRS and CDR2 YFSETQ come from the germline V gene. V dropped 3 bases and J dropped 2; count of bases not matched to a gene: 7. This CDR3 is CASSSRGHIRNQPQHF. In DNA, the CDR3 is TGCGCCAGCAGCTCCAGGGGGCACATCCGCAATCAGCCCCAGCATTTT.

The chain recombines TRBV29-1 with TRBJ2-1; a weak D match, TRBD1 (6 bases). This CDR3 comprises 11 residues. In germline, CDR1 is SQVTM, CDR2 ANQGSEA. Trimming removed 8 bases at V and 5 bases at J, with 10 bases between. In DNA, the CDR3 is TGCAGCACAGGGATCAACAATGAGCAGTTCTTC. As protein: CSTGINNEQFF.

The chain recombines TRBV2 with TRBJ2-5; D gene ambiguous. CDR1 and CDR2 (germline): SNHLY, FYNNEI. V was clipped by 5 bases and J by 5 bases, with 12 bases between them. CDR3 length: 13 amino acids. The chain's CDR3 is CASSPEVAETQYF. CDR3 sequence (DNA): TGTGCCAGCAGTCCCGAGGTAGCTGAGACCCAGTACTTC.

This sequence joins TRBV4-1 and TRBJ1-2; D is unclear. From germline, CDR1 is MGHRA and CDR2 YSYEKL. The length of the CDR3 is 18 residues. V was shortened by 0 bases and J by 4 bases, with 21 bases between the two germline ends. Here the CDR3 reads CASSQDVSGGRRGYGYTF. The DNA for the CDR3 is TGCGCCAGCAGCCAAGATGTTAGCGGCGGGAGGAGAGGCTATGGCTACACCTTC.

The V and J genes are TRBV6-5 and TRBJ2-3; TRBD1 matches at 7 bases. Germline-derived CDR1 and CDR2 are MNHEY and SVGAGI. V shed 6 bases, J shed 0 bases, and the junction held 3 bases outside the gene matches. The CDR3 loop spans 14 amino acids. CDR3 amino acids: CASSLRGSTDTQYF. The CDR3 DNA follows: TGTGCCAGCAGCCTCAGGGGGAGCACAGATACGCAGTATTTT.

The V call is TRBV3-1 (or the pseudogene TRBV3-2), the J call TRBJ2-7, with D possibly TRBD2 on 6 matching bases. V lost 4 bases and J lost 7, with 20 bases in between. The CDR3 has 15 amino acids. Germline V lookup: CDR1 LGHDT, CDR2 YNNKEL (reference sequence). The CDR3 sequence is CASSPRGLGGREQYF. The CDR3 DNA is TGTGCCAGCAGCCCGAGGGGTCTTGGGGGGAGGGAGCAGTACTTC.

This chain joins TRBV19 and TRBJ1-2, with D possibly matching TRBD1 (6 bases). CDR3 size: 12 residues. Trimming cost V 6 bases and J 1 base, with 6 bases left between them. Germline loops: CDR1 LNHDA, CDR2 SQIVND (reference sequence). The CDR3 protein is CASRDSNYGYTF. In DNA form, the CDR3 reads TGTGCCAGTAGGGACAGTAACTATGGCTACACCTTC.

The chain is built from TRBV6-5 and TRBJ2-1; 7 bases fit TRBD1. Losses at the gene ends were 6 bases for V and 3 bases for J; bases not matched to a gene: 8. Germline CDR1 MNHEY, CDR2 SVGAGI. The CDR3 sequence is 15 residues long. For the CDR3, the DNA is TGTGCCAGCAGAGGTCCGGGACAGTTCTACAATGAGCAGTTCTTC. This sequence encodes CASRGPGQFYNEQFF.

The V gene is TRBV4-2, the J gene TRBJ1-6; TRBD1 might be the D (6 bases). Germline V gives CDR1 LGHNA, CDR2 YNFKEQ. This CDR3 contains 16 residues. The V and J ends lost 10 bases and 0 bases respectively, with 16 bases between them. This CDR3 is CATSGVVSSYNSPLHF. CDR3 DNA: TGTGCCACCTCAGGGGTAGTGAGCTCCTATAATTCACCCCTCCACTTT.

This clone was recorded a few times. The chain carries TRBV5-6 and TRBJ1-1, with a tentative D call TRBD1 (5 bases). This CDR3 is built from 14 residues. Germline loops: CDR1 SGHDT, CDR2 YYEEEE. Trimming cost V 1 base and J 6 bases, with 13 bases left between them. In DNA, the CDR3 is TGTGCCAGCAGCTTGAGCCCGACAGCCCCTGAAGCTTTCTTT. Protein sequence: CASSLSPTAPEAFF.

This chain uses TRBV7-8 with TRBJ1-2, with a possible D match to TRBD1 (6 bases). Germline V gives CDR1 SGHVS, CDR2 FQNEAQ. There are 14 residues in the CDR3. V gave up 5 bases and J gave up 3 bases, with 13 bases separating them. The CDR3 is CASSMTGYYYGYTF. The CDR3 region has the DNA TGTGCCAGCAGCATGACAGGCTATTACTATGGCTACACCTTC.

V and J are TRBV7-9 and TRBJ1-3; possibly TRBD1 for D (5 bases). The length of the CDR3 is 16 residues. Trimming stripped 5 bases from V and 0 bases from J, with 14 bases between. The germline CDR1 and CDR2 sequences are SEHNR and FQNEAQ (reference sequence). The CDR3 nucleotides read TGTGCCAGCAGCCCCGGACACCCGACCTCTGGAAACACCATATATTTT. Translating it yields CASSPGHPTSGNTIYF.

The V call is TRBV5-1, the J call TRBJ1-3; D may be TRBD1 (5 bases). The CDR3 is 15 residues long. V was pared by 0 bases and J by 3 bases, with 10 bases between. Per the germline V gene, CDR1 is SGHRS and CDR2 is YFSETQ. The CDR3 reads CASSLARQGGNTIYF. The CDR3 DNA reads TGCGCCAGCAGCTTGGCCCGCCAGGGTGGAAACACCATATATTTT.

This chain links TRBV7-9 with TRBJ1-2; 9 bases map to TRBD1. Trimming took 2 bases from V and 4 from J; bases not matched to a gene: 8. Per germline, CDR1 SEHNR and CDR2 FQNEAQ (reference sequence). CDR3 size: 16 residues. CDR3: CASSLLEGQGGYGYTF. The CDR3 coding sequence is TGTGCCAGCAGCTTACTGGAGGGACAGGGCGGCTATGGCTACACCTTC.

This clone was recorded a few times. The J gene is TRBJ1-2, the V gene TRBV5-1; TRBD1 is a possible D gene (5 bases). The CDR3 is 15 residues long. The germline V gene encodes CDR1 SGHRS and CDR2 YFSETQ. V dropped 2 bases and J dropped 2 bases, with 13 bases sitting between them. CDR3 nucleotides: TGCGCCAGCAGCTTTAATCCGACAGACAACTATGGCTACACCTTC. Translation: CASSFNPTDNYGYTF.

This chain joins TRBV5-4 and TRBJ2-7; perhaps TRBD2 as D (6 bases). This CDR3 is 13 amino acids long. Per germline, CDR1 SGHNT and CDR2 YYREEE (reference sequence). V was trimmed by 5 bases and J by 0 bases, leaving 9 bases between them. The CDR3 loop is CASSSSDSYEQYF. The CDR3 bases are TGTGCCAGCAGTTCTAGCGACTCCTACGAGCAGTACTTC.

The V gene is TRBV5-1, the J gene TRBJ1-2, with D perhaps matching TRBD1 (6 bases). The CDR3 is 14 amino acids. Germline V gives CDR1 SGHRS, CDR2 YFSETQ. Trimming left V 3 bases short and J 0 bases short, with 9 bases between. The CDR3 DNA reads TGCGCCAGCAGCTCACAGGGTACTAACTATGGCTACACCTTC. It is translated as CASSSQGTNYGYTF.

This chain links TRBV3-1 (or the pseudogene TRBV3-2) with TRBJ2-3, with 11 positions matching TRBD2. Per the germline V gene, CDR1 is LGHDT and CDR2 is YNNKEL (reference sequence). The CDR3 sequence is 15 residues long. V was pared by 4 bases and J by 3 bases, with 3 bases of the junction left unmatched. This CDR3 is CASSPSSGRTDTQYF. The DNA of the CDR3 is TGTGCCAGCAGCCCCTCTAGCGGGAGGACAGATACGCAGTATTTT.